A single sample is the source of the 30 T cell receptor beta chains below, sequenced in a study of technical replicates of blood from several donors. Libraries were prepared by immunoSEQ multiplex PCR; TCRdb keeps only in-frame clonotypes and omits some of them. Altogether 80,000 to 100,000 clones are present, nearly 97% being singletons, with the ten largest covering over 0.2%. Material for sequencing was T cells isolated from PBMCs. The receptors derive from a human donor in good health.

The V call is TRBV4-1, the J call TRBJ2-3, with D perhaps TRBD1 (6 bases). Per the germline V gene, CDR1 is MGHRA and CDR2 is YSYEKL. The CDR3 has 17 residues. Trimming took 0 bases from V and 10 from J, leaving 23 bases between them. CDR3 in DNA: TGCGCCAGCAGCCAAGATACCAGGGGAACAGTACAAATGTCGCAGTATTTT. Residues: CASSQDTRGTVQMSQYF.

The gene calls are TRBV4-2 and TRBJ1-1, with D possibly matching TRBD1 (5 bases). The CDR3 consists of 15 residues. V lost 0 bases and J 7 bases, leaving 15 bases between the germline ends. Per germline, CDR1 LGHNA and CDR2 YNFKEQ. This CDR3 is CASSQDRGVLVEAFF. As DNA, the CDR3 is TGTGCCAGCAGCCAAGATCGGGGGGTTTTGGTTGAAGCTTTCTTT.

The chain joins TRBV11-2 to TRBJ1-3; D is ambiguous. The CDR3 is 14 amino acids. The V end was cut by 5 bases, the J end by 2 bases, with 10 bases between. Per the germline V gene, CDR1 is SGHAT and CDR2 is FQNNGV. CDR3 sequence (DNA): TGTGCCAGCAGCCCATGGGGAGCTGGAAACACCATATATTTT. It yields the protein CASSPWGAGNTIYF.

This chain links TRBV7-9 with TRBJ1-1; perhaps TRBD1 as D (5 bases). This CDR3 is built from 15 residues. V lost 3 bases and J 6 bases, leaving 17 bases between the germline ends. Germline-derived CDR1 and CDR2 are SEHNR and FQNEAQ (reference sequence). CDR3 nucleotides: TGTGCCAGCAGCTTGGGTCAAGGGGAGGACGCTGAAGCTTTCTTT. Its protein product is CASSLGQGEDAEAFF.

The CDR3 coding sequence is TGTGCCAGCAGTTTGGATGTAGCAGACAGAACCTACGAGCAGTACTTC. Translation gives CASSLDVADRTYEQYF. The chain employs TRBV28 and TRBJ2-7; the D gene is possibly TRBD1 (5 bases). The germline gives CDR1 MDHEN, CDR2 SYDVKM. CDR3 length: 16 amino acids. V dropped 3 bases and J dropped 2 bases, with 17 bases sitting between them.

V gene TRBV11-2 combines with J gene TRBJ2-1, with 12 bases lining up with TRBD2. The J segment lost 8 bases and the V segment lost 0 bases, leaving 11 bases of the junction unmatched. The CDR3 has 18 residues. Germline values: CDR1 SGHAT, CDR2 FQNNGV. CDR3 residues: CASSLDLNLAGGPYEQFF. The CDR3 DNA reads TGTGCCAGCAGCTTAGATCTAAACCTAGCGGGAGGGCCATATGAGCAGTTCTTC.

The CDR3 loop reads CSVGASGTTDTQYF. Written as DNA, the CDR3 is TGCAGCGTGGGGGCTAGCGGGACCACAGATACGCAGTATTTT. The chain combines TRBV29-1 with TRBJ2-3; 9 nucleotides align to TRBD2. Germline values: CDR1 SQVTM, CDR2 ANQGSEA. The CDR3 spans 14 residues. V gave up 6 bases and J gave up 2 bases; unmatched junction bases: 6.

A note on this clone: Different DNA sequences within this sample yield the same CDR3. V is TRBV27 and J is TRBJ2-7; TRBD2 aligns across 10 bases. Germline V gene sequence: CDR1 MNHEY, CDR2 SMNVEV (reference sequence). This CDR3 has 14 residues. The J segment lost 3 bases and the V segment lost 6 bases, leaving 5 bases of the junction unmatched. The CDR3, as DNA: TGTGCCAGCAGCCCGCTAGCGGGAGACTACGAGCAGTACTTC. Its translation is CASSPLAGDYEQYF.

The chain links TRBV28 to TRBJ2-7; 10 bases line up with TRBD1. Germline CDR1 reads MDHEN; CDR2 reads SYDVKM. The CDR3 consists of 14 residues. The V gene end was trimmed by 6 bases and the J gene end by 4 bases; junction bases not matched to a gene: 6. CDR3 bases: TGTGCCAGCAGCGTGACAGGGGGCGAATACGAGCAGTACTTC. Protein product: CASSVTGGEYEQYF.

This clone was seen a single time. The rearrangement joins TRBV15 to TRBJ2-7, with 10 bases identical to TRBD2. From germline, CDR1 is LNHNV and CDR2 YYDKDF (reference sequence). The junction had 5 bases not matched to a gene; V was cut back by 0 bases and J by 3 bases. The CDR3 is made up of 16 amino acids. The CDR3 sequence is CATSRDRLAGDYEQYF. The CDR3 DNA reads TGTGCCACCAGCAGAGATCGTCTAGCGGGAGACTACGAGCAGTACTTC.

The chain combines TRBV27 with TRBJ2-1; 7 bases agree with TRBD1. J lost 0 bases, V lost 5 bases, and 7 bases had no gene match. Germline CDR1 MNHEY, CDR2 SMNVEV (reference sequence). The CDR3 runs to 16 residues. The CDR3 region has the DNA TGTGCCAGCAGTACCCAAAACAGGGGCTCCTACAATGAGCAGTTCTTC. Translated, it gives CASSTQNRGSYNEQFF.

This clone was picked up one time. The chain employs TRBV9 and TRBJ2-7; no reliable D call. Looked up from germline, CDR1 is SGDLS and CDR2 is YYNGEE. This CDR3 region has 14 residues. V lost 4 bases, J lost 3 bases, and 14 bases lay in between. The CDR3 protein is CASSHTPGFYEQYF. CDR3 sequence (DNA): TGTGCCAGCAGCCACACACCAGGATTCTACGAGCAGTACTTC.

The chain links TRBV27 to TRBJ2-1; 8 bases match TRBD1. Germline CDR1 MNHEY, CDR2 SMNVEV (reference sequence). Trimming at V came to 7 bases and at J to 8 bases, leaving 10 bases not matched to a gene. The CDR3 covers 14 residues. In nucleotides, the CDR3 is TGTGCCAGCAACCCGACAGGGGTAGAGGATGAGCAGTTCTTC. Protein: CASNPTGVEDEQFF.

V and J are TRBV7-9 and TRBJ2-6; D possibly corresponds to TRBD1 (5 bases). Germline V gives CDR1 SEHNR, CDR2 FQNEAQ (reference sequence). This CDR3 has 17 residues. V was clipped by 2 bases and J by 3 bases, with 14 bases between them. The CDR3 bases are TGTGCCAGCAGCTTACTTGGCAGGGTGAGTGGGGCCAACGTCCTGACTTTC. It translates to CASSLLGRVSGANVLTF.

The J gene is TRBJ1-6, the V gene TRBV5-1; 11 positions match TRBD1. This CDR3 contains 16 residues. The germline V gene encodes CDR1 SGHRS and CDR2 YFSETQ. Losses at the gene ends were 0 bases for V and 5 bases for J; bases not matched to a gene: 1. The CDR3 sequence: CASSLGGQGDNSPLHF. DNA of the CDR3: TGCGCCAGCAGCTTGGGGGGACAGGGGGATAATTCACCCCTCCACTTT.

The chain has TRBV19 and TRBJ2-7, with TRBD1 matching 8 bases. The CDR3 is 15 amino acids. J was trimmed by 4 bases and V by 1 base; bases with no gene match: 6. Germline V gives CDR1 LNHDA, CDR2 SQIVND (reference sequence). CDR3 amino acids: CASSIVFRDRYEQYF. The CDR3 DNA follows: TGTGCCAGTAGTATAGTTTTTCGGGACAGGTACGAGCAGTACTTC.

V is TRBV27 and J is TRBJ2-1; 9 bases are a match to TRBD2. The CDR3 totals 16 residues. The V segment lost 3 bases and the J segment 0 bases; nucleotides outside the gene matches: 3. Germline-derived CDR1 and CDR2 are MNHEY and SMNVEV (reference sequence). The CDR3, as DNA: TGTGCCAGCAGTTTGTCAGCGGGGGGCTCCTACAATGAGCAGTTCTTC. The encoded protein is CASSLSAGGSYNEQFF.

The CDR3 protein is CASSPWGGANTGELFF. For the CDR3, the DNA is TGTGCCAGCAGCCCATGGGGTGGGGCTAACACCGGGGAGCTGTTTTTT. The rearrangement uses TRBV7-9 and TRBJ2-2; D is possibly TRBD1 (5 bases). With 5 bases removed from V and 2 bases from J, the gap between germline ends came to 15 bases. The CDR3 loop spans 16 amino acids. Per the germline V gene, CDR1 is SEHNR and CDR2 is FQNEAQ (reference sequence).

CDR3 residues: CASSGTTTYEQYF. The DNA for the CDR3 is TGTGCCAGCAGCGGGACTACAACCTACGAGCAGTACTTC. J is TRBJ2-7 and V is TRBV5-5; 7 bases are a match to TRBD2. CDR3 length: 13 residues. Germline V gives CDR1 SGHKS, CDR2 YYEKEE (reference sequence). The V and J ends lost 4 bases and 2 bases, in that order; junction bases with no gene match: 3. Full variable domain (outside the CDR3, taken from reference TRBV5-5 and TRBJ2-7): DAGVTQSPTHLIKTRGQQVTLRCSPISGHKSVSWYQQVLGQGPQFIFQYYEKEERGRGNFPDRFSARQFPNYSSELNVNALLLGDSALYLCASSGTTTYEQYFGPGTRLTVT.

The V and J genes are TRBV19 and TRBJ1-1; D gene unclear. The V gene's germline CDR1 is LNHDA and CDR2 SQIVND (reference sequence). CDR3 size: 13 residues. Trimming removed 7 bases at V and 5 bases at J, with 14 bases between. The CDR3 protein is CASNNEVRTEAFF. CDR3 coding DNA: TGTGCCAGTAATAATGAGGTTCGGACTGAAGCTTTCTTT. Looking up the rest from reference TRBV19 and TRBJ1-1 gives the full variable domain: DGGITQSPKYLFRKEGQNVTLSCEQNLNHDAMYWYRQDPGQGLRLIYYSQIVNDFQKGDIAEGYSVSREKKESFPLTVTSAQKNPTAFYLCASNNEVRTEAFFGQGTRLTVV.

This clone was observed once. The chain has TRBV16 and TRBJ1-1; 7 bases agree with TRBD1. The germline V gene encodes CDR1 KGHSY and CDR2 FQNENV. After removal of 8 bases from V and 6 bases from J, the junction contained 12 bases not matched to a gene. The CDR3 extends over 14 amino acids. This chain's CDR3 is CASVYYGTDAEAFF. The CDR3 bases are TGTGCCAGCGTCTACTACGGGACAGACGCTGAAGCTTTCTTT.

The chain joins TRBV27 to TRBJ2-3, with TRBD2 matching 7 bases. The CDR3 covers 12 residues. J was trimmed by 7 bases and V by 10 bases; bases with no gene match: 8. Per germline, CDR1 MNHEY and CDR2 SMNVEV (reference sequence). CDR3 sequence: CATGGGTNTQYF. CDR3 nucleotides: TGTGCCACGGGGGGTGGCACGAATACGCAGTATTTT.

The chain uses TRBV5-1 and TRBJ2-7; TRBD2 might be the D (5 bases). Trimming cost V 5 bases and J 3 bases, with 12 bases left between them. The CDR3 has 13 amino acids. CDR1 SGHRS and CDR2 YFSETQ come from the germline V gene. The CDR3 loop reads CASRITDYYEQYF. In nucleotides, the CDR3 is TGCGCCAGCAGGATCACAGACTACTACGAGCAGTACTTC.

The V and J genes are TRBV20-1 and TRBJ1-5, with D possibly being TRBD1 (5 bases). V was trimmed by 6 bases and J by 11 bases, leaving 14 bases between them. The CDR3 runs 11 residues. CDR1 DFQATT and CDR2 SNEGSKA come from the germline V gene (reference sequence). Here the CDR3 DNA reads TGCAGTGCAATCTGGGGGGAGTCCCAGCATTTT. Translated: CSAIWGESQHF.

The CDR3 DNA reads as TGCAGCGTGCCAGGGTCCACTGAAGCTTTCTTT. Its protein product is CSVPGSTEAFF. The chain has TRBV29-1 and TRBJ1-1; maybe TRBD1 (5 bases). CDR1 SQVTM and CDR2 ANQGSEA come from the germline V gene. The CDR3 is made up of 11 amino acids. V shed 6 bases and J shed 4 bases, with 9 bases lying between them.

The rearrangement joins TRBV14 to TRBJ2-2; no firm D call. The CDR3 length is 15 residues. The germline gives CDR1 SGHDN, CDR2 FVKESK. The V gene lost 1 base and the J gene lost 6 bases, with 12 bases spanning the gap. The CDR3 DNA sequence: TGTGCCAGCAGCCAAGTTGTCATGCGGTCCGGGGAGCTGTTTTTT. Residues: CASSQVVMRSGELFF.

This sequence joins TRBV6-6 and TRBJ2-7; D is perhaps TRBD1 (6 bases). In germline, CDR1 is MNHNY, CDR2 SVGAGI (reference sequence). V dropped 6 bases and J dropped 2 bases, with 14 bases sitting between them. This CDR3 is 14 amino acids long. The CDR3 DNA reads TGTGCCAGCAGCCCCCGGGACATACCCTACGAGCAGTACTTC. Translation gives CASSPRDIPYEQYF.

The chain recombines TRBV27 with TRBJ1-5, with no clear D. CDR3 size: 15 residues. V was shortened by 4 bases and J by 6 bases, with 16 bases between the two germline ends. Germline V lookup: CDR1 MNHEY, CDR2 SMNVEV (reference sequence). CDR3 sequence reads: CASSSNNYMGQPQHF. CDR3 bases: TGTGCCAGCAGTTCTAACAACTACATGGGTCAGCCCCAGCATTTT.

In its sample, this clone was seen once. V is TRBV5-1 and J is TRBJ1-2; TRBD1 agrees at 8 bases. Per the germline V gene, CDR1 is SGHRS and CDR2 is YFSETQ. The trim removed 4 bases at V and 8 bases at J, leaving 7 bases unmatched. There are 13 residues in the CDR3. CDR3 region: CASSTTGERGYTF. As DNA, the CDR3 is TGCGCCAGCAGCACGACAGGGGAACGAGGCTACACCTTC.

The genes are TRBV29-1 and TRBJ1-3; 7 bases line up with TRBD1. Germline CDR1 is SQVTM and CDR2 is ANQGSEA. The trim removed 6 bases at V and 3 bases at J, leaving 8 bases unmatched. CDR3 length: 14 amino acids. CDR3 in amino acids: CSVIQGTFGNTIYF. The CDR3 nucleotides read TGCAGCGTAATACAGGGGACATTTGGAAACACCATATATTTT.